The TCR beta chain under discussion was sequenced for a study of blood T cell repertoires in COVID-19. V trimming: 2 bases; J trimming: 3 bases; junction bases outside the gene matches: 4. The CDR3 is made up of 16 amino acids. Germline V gene data show CDR1 as SGDLS and CDR2 as YYNGEE. In Seattle, patients joined the study during active infection and were tracked longitudinally. In the authors' workflow: Using reference gene primer amplification, nucleated cell counts were estimated. Libraries were prepared by immunoSEQ multiplex PCR; TCRdb keeps only in-frame clonotypes and omits some of them. V, J and clone size are taken as reported in that table, and D and trimming were inferred from the DNA itself. The data contain around 340,000 clones, around 88% of them singletons.

This clonotype originated in a woman aged 55-70 years with COVID-19, enrolled during active disease. Sequences were obtained from peripheral blood. The chain is built from TRBV9 and TRBJ2-5, with 13 bases lining up with TRBD2. The CDR3 loop is CASSVGTSGAEETQYF. The CDR3 DNA sequence: TGTGCCAGCAGCGTCGGGACTAGCGGGGCGGAAGAGACCCAGTACTTC.